This TCR beta chain was found in a study of blood T cells in healthy people across ages. Then a second PCR, running roughly 7 to 11 cycles, was carried out with a sample-barcoded 5' primer and a J-beta primer mix. TCRdb re-derived calls from the 5' RACE reads in MiXCR, one entry per CDR3 protein. The sample shows 1.5 million to 2 million distinct CDR3 sequences, about 39% of them seen only once. This clonotype was recorded only once. Its antigen is unknown. The germline gives CDR1 DFQATT, CDR2 SNEGSKA (reference sequence). Deletions cut 3 bases from V and 4 bases from J, with 18 bases between. The CDR3 has 15 residues. Whole-study findings and limits: Diversity was higher, and naive CD4+ cells more numerous, in long-lived donors than in aged donors.

Researchers collected around 10 milliliters of peripheral blood from every single donor. The V call is TRBV20-1, the J call TRBJ1-2; D perhaps matches TRBD1 (5 bases). The receptor comes from a human donor in good health. Sequencing was carried out using blood. Here the CDR3 DNA reads TGCAGTGCTAGGGGGAACAGGCCTAGCGGCTATGGCTACACCTTC. This gives the protein CSARGNRPSGYGYTF.